This T cell receptor beta chain was profiled in a study of blood T cell repertoires in COVID-19. Background on the study: Sources were T cells, B-cell-depleted T cells, or PBMCs; the material itself was cDNA or gDNA.

Here immunoSEQ multiplex PCR was the method, and the copy in TCRdb shows in-frame clones only, minus some. The repertoire holds over 300,000 clones, with roughly 86% as singletons. The germline V gene has CDR1 MNHNS and CDR2 SASEGT. CDR3 size: 16 residues. V lost 2 bases to trimming and J lost 7 bases, with 15 bases between them. The sequence was collected from a woman aged 45-65 years with acute or convalescent COVID-19. The sample comprised peripheral blood. The chain carries TRBV6-1 and TRBJ1-6, with a tentative D call TRBD1 (5 bases). The CDR3 DNA follows: TGTGCCAGCAGTGAAAAAGGGCAGGGTAGAAATTCACCCCTCCACTTT. Translation gives CASSEKGQGRNSPLHF.